This T cell receptor (beta chain) was recovered during a study of blood T cell repertoires in COVID-19. Study context: T cells, B-cell-depleted T cells, or PBMCs provided the cDNA or gDNA that served as material.

The CDR3 has 14 residues. Looked up from germline, CDR1 is SNHLY and CDR2 is FYNNEI. The V end lost 6 bases, the J end lost 2 bases, and 14 bases lay between the germline ends. The count of this clone is one. In the authors' methods: Estimation of nucleated cell counts relied on the amplification of reference gene primers. TCRdb keeps only in-frame clones here, not all; method: immunoSEQ multiplex PCR. For V, J and clone size, that table is used; D and trimming come from the DNA. The repertoire holds 200,000 to 300,000 clones, approximately 85% seen once, with 4% in the top ten. The source is a man aged 45-65 years with acute or convalescent COVID-19. The specimen sequenced was peripheral blood. The gene calls are TRBV2 and TRBJ2-7; maybe TRBD2 (6 bases). DNA for the CDR3: TGTGCCAGCAGGAACTTAGCGGCGCCCTACGAGCAGTACTTC. Translated: CASRNLAAPYEQYF.